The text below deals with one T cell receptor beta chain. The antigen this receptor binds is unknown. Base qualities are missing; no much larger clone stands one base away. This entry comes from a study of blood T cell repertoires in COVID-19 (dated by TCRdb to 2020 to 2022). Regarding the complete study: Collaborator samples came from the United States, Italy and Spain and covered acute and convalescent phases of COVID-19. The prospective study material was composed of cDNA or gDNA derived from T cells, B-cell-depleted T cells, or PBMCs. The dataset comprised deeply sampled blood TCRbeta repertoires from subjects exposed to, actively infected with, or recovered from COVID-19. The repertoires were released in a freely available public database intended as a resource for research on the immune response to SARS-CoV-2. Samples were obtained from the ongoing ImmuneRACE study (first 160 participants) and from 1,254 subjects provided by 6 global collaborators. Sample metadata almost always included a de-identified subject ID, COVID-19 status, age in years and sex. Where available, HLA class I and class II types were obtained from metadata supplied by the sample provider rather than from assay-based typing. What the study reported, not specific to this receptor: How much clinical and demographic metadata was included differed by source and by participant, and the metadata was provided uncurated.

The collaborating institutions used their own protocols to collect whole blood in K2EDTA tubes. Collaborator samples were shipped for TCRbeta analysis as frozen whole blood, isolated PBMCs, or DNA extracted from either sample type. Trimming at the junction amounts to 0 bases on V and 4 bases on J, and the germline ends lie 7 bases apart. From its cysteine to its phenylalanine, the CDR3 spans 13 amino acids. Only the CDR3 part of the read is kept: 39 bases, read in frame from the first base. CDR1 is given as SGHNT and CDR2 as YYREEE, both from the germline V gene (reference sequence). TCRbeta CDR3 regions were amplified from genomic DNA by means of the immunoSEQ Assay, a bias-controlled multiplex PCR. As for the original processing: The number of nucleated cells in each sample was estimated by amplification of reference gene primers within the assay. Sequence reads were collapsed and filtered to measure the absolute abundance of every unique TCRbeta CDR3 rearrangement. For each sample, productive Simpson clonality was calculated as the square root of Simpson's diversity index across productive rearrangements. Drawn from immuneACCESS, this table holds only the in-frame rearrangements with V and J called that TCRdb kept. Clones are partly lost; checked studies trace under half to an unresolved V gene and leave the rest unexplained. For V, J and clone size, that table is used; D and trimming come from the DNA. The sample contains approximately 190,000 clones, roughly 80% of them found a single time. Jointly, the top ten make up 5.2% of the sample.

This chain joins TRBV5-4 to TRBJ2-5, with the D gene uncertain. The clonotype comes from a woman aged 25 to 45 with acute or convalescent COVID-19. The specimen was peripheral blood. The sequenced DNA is TGTGCCAGCAGCTTGGGTATAATAGAGACCCAGTACTTC. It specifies CASSLGIIETQYF.